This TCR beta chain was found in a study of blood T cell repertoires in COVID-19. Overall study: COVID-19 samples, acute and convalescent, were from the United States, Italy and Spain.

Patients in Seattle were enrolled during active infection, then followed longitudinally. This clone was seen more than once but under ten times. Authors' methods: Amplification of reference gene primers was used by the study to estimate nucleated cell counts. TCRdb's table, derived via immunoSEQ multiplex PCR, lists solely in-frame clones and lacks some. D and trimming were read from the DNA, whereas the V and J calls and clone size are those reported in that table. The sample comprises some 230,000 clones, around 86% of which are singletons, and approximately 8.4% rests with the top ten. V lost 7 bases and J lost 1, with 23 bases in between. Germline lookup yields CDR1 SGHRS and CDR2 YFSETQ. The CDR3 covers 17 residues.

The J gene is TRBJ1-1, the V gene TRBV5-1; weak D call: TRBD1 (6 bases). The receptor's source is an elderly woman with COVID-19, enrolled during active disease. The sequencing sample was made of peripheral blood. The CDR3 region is CASVPGGGPRANTEAFF. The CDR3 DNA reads TGCGCCAGCGTCCCCGGCGGGGGGCCAAGAGCGAACACTGAAGCTTTCTTT.